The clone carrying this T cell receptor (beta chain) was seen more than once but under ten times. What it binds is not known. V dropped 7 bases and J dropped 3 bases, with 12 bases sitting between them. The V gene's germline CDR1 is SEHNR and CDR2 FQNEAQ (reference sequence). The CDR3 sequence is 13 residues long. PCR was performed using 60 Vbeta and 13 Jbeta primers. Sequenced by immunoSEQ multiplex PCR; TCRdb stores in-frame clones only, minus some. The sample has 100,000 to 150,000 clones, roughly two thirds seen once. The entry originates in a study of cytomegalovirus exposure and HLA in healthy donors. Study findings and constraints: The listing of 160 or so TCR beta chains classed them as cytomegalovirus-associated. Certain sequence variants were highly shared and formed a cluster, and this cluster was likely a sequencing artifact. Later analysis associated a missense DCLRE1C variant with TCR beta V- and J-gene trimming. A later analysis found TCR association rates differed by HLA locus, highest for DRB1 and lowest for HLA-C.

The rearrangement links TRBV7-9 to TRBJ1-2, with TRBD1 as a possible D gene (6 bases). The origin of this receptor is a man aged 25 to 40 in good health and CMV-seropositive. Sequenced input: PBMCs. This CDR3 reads CASIPRGDYGYTF. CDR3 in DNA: TGTGCCAGCATCCCCAGGGGTGACTATGGCTACACCTTC.